A single sample gave rise to the 9 T cell receptor beta chains below, sequenced in a study of PD-1 blockade in classical Hodgkin lymphoma. Libraries were prepared by immunoSEQ multiplex PCR; TCRdb keeps only in-frame clonotypes and omits some of them. The sample records under 30,000 clones, 84% being singletons. Noted time point: cycle 4 day 1 (C4D1), after 5 to 7 weeks of nivolumab. There was relapse after autologous stem cell transplantation in every patient, and there was variation in brentuximab vedotin exposure. The material sequenced was peripheral blood mononuclear cells (PBMCs), taken before the fourth cycle of nivolumab. These receptors were obtained from a human donor with classical Hodgkin lymphoma.

For this clone: Relative to the germline gene, one junction end is altered; a read error may explain this. The sample holds other DNA sequences that translate to the same CDR3. V and J are TRBV29-1 and TRBJ1-2, with TRBD1 matching 8 bases. The CDR3 loop spans 14 amino acids. Per the germline V gene, CDR1 is SQVTM and CDR2 is ANQGSEA. The CDR3 DNA reads TGCAGCGTAGAAGGACAGGGACCATTAAATGGCTACACCTTC. Translation: CSVEGQGPLNGYTF.

This clone has more than one count but fewer than ten. The chain carries TRBV7-9 and TRBJ2-3; the D is unclear. The V end lost 0 bases, the J end lost 1 base, and 5 bases lay between the germline ends. The germline CDR1 and CDR2 sequences are SEHNR and FQNEAQ (reference sequence). The CDR3 runs to 14 residues. The CDR3 nucleotides read TGTGCCAGCAGCTTAGCGTCCCGCACAGATACGCAGTATTTT. This gives the protein CASSLASRTDTQYF.

The chain is built from TRBV7-6 and TRBJ1-5; 8 bases match TRBD1. Germline V lookup: CDR1 SGHVS, CDR2 FNYEAQ. Unmatched junction bases numbered 12, after V lost 2 bases and J lost 3 bases. The CDR3 covers 18 residues. The CDR3 loop reads CASSLLGQGEGVNQPQHF. CDR3 DNA sequence: TGTGCCAGCAGCTTACTCGGACAGGGAGAGGGGGTCAATCAGCCCCAGCATTTT.

The V and J genes are TRBV2 and TRBJ2-2; unclear D gene. The germline CDR1 and CDR2 sequences are SNHLY and FYNNEI. Trimming stripped 2 bases from V and 4 bases from J, with 8 bases between. The CDR3 contains 14 residues. As DNA, the CDR3 is TGTGCCAGCAGTGAACCAGGCAGCACCGGGGAGCTGTTTTTT. Translation gives CASSEPGSTGELFF. The complete variable domain, with remaining parts taken from reference TRBV2 and TRBJ2-2, reads EPEVTQTPSHQVTQMGQEVILRCVPISNHLYFYWYRQILGQKVEFLVSFYNNEISEKSEIFDDQFSVERPDGSNFTLKIRSTKLEDSAMYFCASSEPGSTGELFFGEGSRLTVL.

This CDR3 reads CSVDREDTQYF. The CDR3 nucleotides read TGCAGCGTTGACAGGGAAGATACGCAGTATTTT. This chain uses TRBV29-1 with TRBJ2-3, with D possibly being TRBD1 (5 bases). The CDR3 length is 11 residues. Per the germline V gene, CDR1 is SQVTM and CDR2 is ANQGSEA. With 3 bases removed from V and 5 bases from J, the gap between germline ends came to 6 bases.

The J gene is TRBJ2-7, the V gene TRBV7-8, with no clear D. Germline loops: CDR1 SGHVS, CDR2 FQNEAQ. This CDR3 region has 14 residues. V was shortened by 5 bases and J by 6 bases, with 17 bases between the two germline ends. The CDR3 DNA reads TGTGCCAGCAGCCAGCGACGGATGGGAAGCGAGCAGTACTTC. Encoded protein: CASSQRRMGSEQYF.

CDR3 sequence: CASSVGGGRRTDTQYF. The CDR3 DNA reads TGTGCCAGCAGCGTAGGAGGCGGGAGACGCACAGATACGCAGTATTTT. J is TRBJ2-3 and V is TRBV9; 7 bases map to TRBD2. Germline assignment: CDR1 SGDLS and CDR2 YYNGEE. The CDR3 covers 16 residues. Trimming took 0 bases from V and 1 from J; bases not matched to a gene: 5.

The chain combines TRBV2 with TRBJ1-4, with unresolved D. V dropped 1 base and J dropped 6 bases, with 15 bases sitting between them. Germline V lookup: CDR1 SNHLY, CDR2 FYNNEI. CDR3 size: 16 residues. CDR3 in DNA: TGTGCCAGCAGTGAAGAACACCAGAACCCACATGAAAAACTGTTTTTT. This translates into CASSEEHQNPHEKLFF.

This chain links TRBV10-3 with TRBJ1-2; D might be TRBD1 (5 bases). The CDR3 covers 14 residues. Germline loops: CDR1 ENHRY, CDR2 SYGVKD. The V gene lost 2 bases and the J gene lost 5 bases, with 12 bases spanning the gap. CDR3 residues: CAISETGPGYGYTF. Here the CDR3 DNA reads TGTGCCATCAGTGAGACAGGCCCTGGGTATGGCTACACCTTC.